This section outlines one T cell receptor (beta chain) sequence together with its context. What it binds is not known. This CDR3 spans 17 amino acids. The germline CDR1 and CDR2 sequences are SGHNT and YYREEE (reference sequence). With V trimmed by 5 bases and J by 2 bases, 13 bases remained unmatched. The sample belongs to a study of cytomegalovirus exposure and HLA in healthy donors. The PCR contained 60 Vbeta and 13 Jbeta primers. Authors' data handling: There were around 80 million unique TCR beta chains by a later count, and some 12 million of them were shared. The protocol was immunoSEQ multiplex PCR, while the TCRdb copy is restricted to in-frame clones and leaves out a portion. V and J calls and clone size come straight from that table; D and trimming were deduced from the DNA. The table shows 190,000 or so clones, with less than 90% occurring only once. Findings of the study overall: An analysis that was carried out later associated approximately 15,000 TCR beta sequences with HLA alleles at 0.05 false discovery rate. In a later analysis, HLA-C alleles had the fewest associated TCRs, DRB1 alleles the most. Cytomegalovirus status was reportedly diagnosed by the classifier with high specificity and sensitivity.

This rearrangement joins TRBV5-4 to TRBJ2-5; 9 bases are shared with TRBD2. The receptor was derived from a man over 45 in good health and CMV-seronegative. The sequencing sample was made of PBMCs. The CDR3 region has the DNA TGTGCCAGCAGTACCCTCCTCTCTAGCGGGGTACAAGAGACCCAGTACTTC. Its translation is CASSTLLSSGVQETQYF.